Below are 9 T cell receptor beta chains sequenced from a single sample in a study of T cell clonality in common variable immunodeficiency (dated by TCRdb to between 2015 and 2016). Libraries were prepared through the immunoSEQ multiplex PCR assay. TCRdb carries this immuneACCESS record with in-frame sequences only. Its versions omit some clonotypes, under half of them owing to an unresolved V gene in the studies checked, with the rest unexplained. In this sample, fewer than 70,000 clones appear, none counted once only. The ten largest clones capture around 1.6% of the sample. The sample taken for sequencing was peripheral blood mononuclear cells. The receptor source for this set is a person aged 18 to 70 in good health.

This clone showed up many times. The CDR3 end lies 3 residues beyond the end of the read and is filled in from the germline J gene. The V and J genes are TRBV2 and TRBJ2-1, with 7 bases that match TRBD2. CDR1 and CDR2 from the germline V gene are SNHLY and FYNNEI. The ends lost 6 bases at V and 5 bases at J; junction bases unmatched: 10. This CDR3 is 15 amino acids long. CDR3 region: CASRPAGYVHNEQFF. Partial CDR3 DNA: TGTGCCAGCAGGCCAGCGGGATACGTACACAATGAG.

This clone has a count of ten or more. The read ends 3 residues early relative to the CDR3; the germline J gene fills the gap. The chain recombines TRBV20-1 with TRBJ2-1; TRBD2 aligns across 10 bases. The CDR3 sequence is 17 residues long. V shed 4 bases and J 4 bases; nucleotides not matched to a gene: 13. Germline V CDR1 and CDR2: DFQATT, SNEGSKA (reference sequence). The CDR3 here is CSATSEISGRRYNEQFF. The DNA read from the CDR3 is TGCAGTGCTACATCGGAAATTAGCGGGAGGAGGTACAATGAG.

This clone was seen ten or more times. The CDR3 reads CASSPSTGGGSYEQYF. The sequenced part of the CDR3 DNA is TGTGCCAGCAGTCCGTCCACCGGGGGTGGGTCCTACGAG. The chain recombines TRBV12-3 or TRBV12-4 with TRBJ2-7; possible D gene TRBD2, 6 bases. From the germline J gene comes the end of the CDR3, since the read stops 3 residues before it. V lost 5 bases and J lost 1, with 18 bases in between. This CDR3 contains 16 residues.

This clone appeared many times. From the germline J gene comes the end of the CDR3, since the read stops 3 residues before it. J is TRBJ1-2 and V is TRBV20-1; D unresolved. CDR1 and CDR2 (germline): DFQATT, SNEGSKA (reference sequence). The germline V and J ends were trimmed by 8 bases and 0 bases, with 7 bases remaining between them. The CDR3 length is 11 residues. Partial CDR3 DNA: TGCAGTCAACAAACTAACTATGGC. This translates into CSQQTNYG. The whole CDR3 sequence reads CSQQTNYGYTF.

This clone was seen at least ten times. The chain's CDR3 is CASRKEGAKGYGYTF. The covered CDR3 bases are TGTGCCAGCAGGAAGGAGGGGGCTAAGGGCTATGGC. The V call is TRBV6-4, the J call TRBJ1-2, with 7 bases identical to TRBD1. The read ends 3 residues before the CDR3 terminus; that terminus is restored from the germline J gene. Germline values: CDR1 MRHNA, CDR2 SNTAGT. CDR3 length: 15 amino acids. The ends lost 6 bases at V and 4 bases at J; junction bases unmatched: 11.

This clone occurred many times. From the germline J gene comes the end of the CDR3, since the read stops 3 residues before it. V is TRBV11-2 and J is TRBJ2-5; 8 nucleotides line up with TRBD2. The CDR3 extends over 15 amino acids. J was trimmed by 4 bases and V by 2 bases; bases with no gene match: 6. CDR1 is SGHAT and CDR2 is FQNNGV in the germline V gene. The chain's CDR3 is CASSLIRLAGETQYF. CDR3 bases read: TGTGCCAGCAGCTTAATCCGTCTAGCGGGAGAGACC.

This clone has a handful of counts. The CDR3 is cut off 3 residues early in the read; its end comes from the germline J gene. The chain is built from TRBV19 and TRBJ1-4; D remains ambiguous. V was pared by 5 bases and J by 5 bases, with 9 bases between. CDR3 length: 13 amino acids. Per germline, CDR1 LNHDA and CDR2 SQIVND (reference sequence). The DNA read from the CDR3 is TGTGCCAGTAGTGGCCCAGGAAATGAAAAA. It translates to CASSGPGNEK. The full CDR3 protein is CASSGPGNEKLFF.

This clone was counted many times. The read terminates 3 residues before the CDR3 end, so the remaining end is supplied by the germline J gene. The genes are TRBV7-2 and TRBJ2-7; 7 nucleotides align to TRBD2. The germline CDR1 and CDR2 sequences are SGHTA and FQGNSA. This CDR3 comprises 16 residues. The junction had 5 bases not matched to a gene; V was cut back by 0 bases and J by 0 bases. This CDR3 is CASSLAGGSSSYEQYF. The part of the CDR3 DNA that was read is TGTGCCAGCAGCTTAGCTGGCGGGAGTTCCTCCTACGAG.

This clone appeared many times. Read data end 3 residues before the CDR3 end; the end is taken from the germline J gene. The rearrangement links TRBV5-4 to TRBJ2-3; tentatively, D is TRBD2 (6 bases). V was cut by 2 bases and J by 4 bases, with 8 bases left in between. There are 13 residues in the CDR3. Germline V gene lookup returns CDR1 SGHNT and CDR2 YYREEE (reference sequence). The covered CDR3 bases are TGTGCCAGCAGCTTCGGGGGAGCAGATACG. It translates to CASSFGGADT. The full CDR3 sequence reads CASSFGGADTQYF. Full variable domain (rest looked up from reference TRBV5-4 and TRBJ2-3): ETGVTQSPTHLIKTRGQQVTLRCSSQSGHNTVSWYQQALGQGPQFIFQYYREEENGRGNFPPRFSGLQFPNYSSELNVNALELDDSALYLCASSFGGADTQYFGPGTRLTVL.